The clone carrying this T cell receptor (beta chain) has just a few counts. Its specificity is not known. The CDR3 sequence is 21 residues long. Trimming removed 2 bases from V and 0 bases from J; junction bases left unmatched: 17. Germline CDR1 LGHDT, CDR2 YNNKEL (reference sequence). This sample was taken from a study of T-cell reconstitution after alpha-beta-depleted transplantation in children. Preparation of the TCRbeta library used unique molecular identifiers. MiXCR, run by TCRdb on the PCR reads, gives a single entry per CDR3 protein. This repertoire shows some 600,000 distinct CDR3 sequences, over 10% found once; its top ten account for roughly 2.3%. Study results and limitations: After transplant, at about two months, alpha-beta T cells were reportedly derived from several hundred expanded graft clones.

Sequences were derived from PBMCs, mostly from graft donor cells, sampled 360 days after TCRalphabeta/CD19-depleted stem cell transplant. The TCR comes from a male patient younger than 18 who had a stem cell transplant for acute myeloid leukemia, so the T cells may come from the graft donor. This chain links TRBV3-1 with TRBJ2-5, with TRBD2 matching 11 bases. This CDR3 reads CASSQSVLSSGRKKYQETQYF. The DNA for the CDR3 is TGTGCCAGCAGCCAATCAGTCCTTTCTAGCGGGAGGAAAAAGTACCAAGAGACCCAGTACTTC.